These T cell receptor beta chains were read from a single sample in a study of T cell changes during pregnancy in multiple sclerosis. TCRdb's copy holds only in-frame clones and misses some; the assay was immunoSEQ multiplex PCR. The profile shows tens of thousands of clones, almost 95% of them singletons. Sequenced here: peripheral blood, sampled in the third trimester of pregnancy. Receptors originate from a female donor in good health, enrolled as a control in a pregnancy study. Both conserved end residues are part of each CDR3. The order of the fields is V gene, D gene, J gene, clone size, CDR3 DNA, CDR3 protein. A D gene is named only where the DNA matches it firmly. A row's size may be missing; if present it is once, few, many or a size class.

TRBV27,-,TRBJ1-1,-,TGTGCCAGCAGTACCGACTTGCTGACTGAAGCTTTCTTT,CASSTDLLTEAFF
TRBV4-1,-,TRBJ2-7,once,TGCGCCAGCAGCCCTGGTGAACTTGTGTCTTACGAGCAGTACTTC,CASSPGELVSYEQYF
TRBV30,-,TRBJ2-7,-,TGTGCCTGGAGTGTAGGCGGGGGCCTCCACGAGCAGTACTTC,CAWSVGGGLHEQYF
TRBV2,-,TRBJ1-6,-,TGTGCCAGCAGTGAAAAGTCCGGGAGGCATTCACCCCTCCACTTT,CASSEKSGRHSPLHF
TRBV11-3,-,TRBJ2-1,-,TGTGCCAGCAGCTCTCCCTTAGGCGGGCAGTTCTTC,CASSSPLGGQFF
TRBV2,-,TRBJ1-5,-,TGTGCCAGCAGTGACGGGGGTGAATACAATCAGCCCCAGCATTTT,CASSDGGEYNQPQHF
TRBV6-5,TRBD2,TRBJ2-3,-,TGTGCCAGCCAAGCGGGGGGGTCCACAAATACGCAGTATTTT,CASQAGGSTNTQYF
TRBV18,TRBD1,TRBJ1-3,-,TGTGCCAGCTCACCCCGTTGGACAGGGGAAACCTCTGGAAACACCATATATTTT,CASSPRWTGETSGNTIYF
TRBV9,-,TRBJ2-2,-,TGTGCCAGCAGCGTAGGTTATCCCCCGAACACCGGGGAGCTGTTTTTT,CASSVGYPPNTGELFF
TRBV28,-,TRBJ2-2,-,TGTGCCAGCAGTGGACAGCTCGCGAACACCGGGGAGCTGTTTTTT,CASSGQLANTGELFF
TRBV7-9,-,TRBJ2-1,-,TGTGCCAGCAGCGCGGTGACGCGGGACGGTAACAATGAGCAGTTCTTC,CASSAVTRDGNNEQFF
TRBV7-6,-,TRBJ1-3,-,TGTGCCAGCAGCTCGTCCCTACAGGGTTTGACGGACACCATATATTTT,CASSSSLQGLTDTIYF
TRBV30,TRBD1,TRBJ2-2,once,TGTGCCTGGGGACAGGGGACCGGGGAGCTGTTTTTT,CAWGQGTGELFF
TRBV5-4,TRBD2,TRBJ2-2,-,TGTGCCAGCAGCTTGGGGTTAGCGGGGAACACCGGGGAGCTGTTTTTT,CASSLGLAGNTGELFF
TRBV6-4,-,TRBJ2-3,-,TGTGCCAGCAGTGACGGGACTACAGGGGGAACAGATACGCAGTATTTT,CASSDGTTGGTDTQYF
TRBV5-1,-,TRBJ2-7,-,TGCGCCAGCAGCTCGAACTCCCTACCGGCAGGGGGGCCCTACTACGAGCAGTACTTC,CASSSNSLPAGGPYYEQYF
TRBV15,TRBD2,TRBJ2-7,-,TGTGCCACCAGCAGAGATCGGGGGGGTACCTACGAGCAGTACTTC,CATSRDRGGTYEQYF
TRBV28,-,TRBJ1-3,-,TGTGCCAGCAGTTTTCAGGGGTTTGGGGCAGGAAACACCATATATTTT,CASSFQGFGAGNTIYF
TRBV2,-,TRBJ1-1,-,TGTGCCAGCAGTGATCTAGTAAGTGAAGCTTTCTTT,CASSDLVSEAFF
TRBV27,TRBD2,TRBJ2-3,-,TGTGCCAGCAGTCGACCGGGACTAGCTGATACGCAGTATTTT,CASSRPGLADTQYF
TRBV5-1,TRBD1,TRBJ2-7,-,TGCGCCAGCAGCTTGGACGGGACAGGGCTATACGAGCAGTACTTC,CASSLDGTGLYEQYF
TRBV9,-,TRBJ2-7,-,TGTGCCAGCGGCCAGAATCCTCCCTACGAGCAGTACTTC,CASGQNPPYEQYF
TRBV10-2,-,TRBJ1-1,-,TGCGCCAGCATACGGACACTGAACACTGAAGCTTTCTTT,CASIRTLNTEAFF
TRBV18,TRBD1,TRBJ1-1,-,TGTGCCAGCTCACCCCAGGGACAGGGCATATCTGAAGCTTTCTTT,CASSPQGQGISEAFF
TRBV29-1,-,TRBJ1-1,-,TGCAGCGTTGAAGATATCACTGAAGCTTTCTTT,CSVEDITEAFF
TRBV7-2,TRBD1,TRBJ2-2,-,TGTGCCAGCAGCACCTGGAGGACAGGACAGATACTCACCGGGGAGCTGTTTTTT,CASSTWRTGQILTGELFF
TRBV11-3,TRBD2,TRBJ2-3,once,TGTGCCAGCAGCTTAAGGACTAGCGGGAGCACAGATACGCAGTATTTT,CASSLRTSGSTDTQYF
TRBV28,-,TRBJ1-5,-,TGTGCCAGCAAGGAACCAGGGGAAAATCAGCCCCAGCATTTT,CASKEPGENQPQHF
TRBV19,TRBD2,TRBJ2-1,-,TGTGCCAGCTCTACTAGCGGGGTAGACAATGAGCAGTTCTTC,CASSTSGVDNEQFF
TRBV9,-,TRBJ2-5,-,TGTGCCAGCAGCGTCGAACGCCTAGGGAGGGAGACCCAGTACTTC,CASSVERLGRETQYF
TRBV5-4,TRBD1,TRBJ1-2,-,TGTGCCAGCAGCACTAGGACAGGCGCAAGGGACTATGGCTACACCTTC,CASSTRTGARDYGYTF
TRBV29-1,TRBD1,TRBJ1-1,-,TGCAGCGCGGGACAGATGAACACTGAAGCTTTCTTT,CSAGQMNTEAFF
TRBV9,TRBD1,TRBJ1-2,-,TGTGCCAGCAGCCAGGGGGGGGACAGGACGCATGGCTACACCTTC,CASSQGGDRTHGYTF
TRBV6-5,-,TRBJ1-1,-,TGTGCCAGCAGTTACGGAGAGGGTATGGGAGCTTTCTTT,CASSYGEGMGAFF
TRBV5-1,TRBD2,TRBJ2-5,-,TGCGCCAGCAGAGGACTAGCTGAGGAGACCCAGTACTTC,CASRGLAEETQYF
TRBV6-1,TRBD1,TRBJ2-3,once,TGTGCCAGCAGTGAAAGGACAGGCGGAAAAGATACGCAGTATTTT,CASSERTGGKDTQYF
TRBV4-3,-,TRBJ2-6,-,TGCGCCAGCAGCCGTACCGGGGTGGGGGGGCTTCTCTCTGGGGCCAACGTCCTGACTTTC,CASSRTGVGGLLSGANVLTF
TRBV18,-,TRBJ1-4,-,TGTGCCAGCTCACCACCAACGGGGGACGAAAAACTGTTTTTT,CASSPPTGDEKLFF
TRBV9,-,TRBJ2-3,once,TGTGCCAGCAGCGAGGCGGGCACAGATACGCAGTATTTT,CASSEAGTDTQYF
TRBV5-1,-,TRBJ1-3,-,TGCGCCAGCAGCCCCCGAGAAAGATCGTACCCTGGAAACACCATATATTTT,CASSPRERSYPGNTIYF